Below, 20 T cell receptor beta chains from the same sample are listed, as sequenced in a study of blood T cell repertoires in COVID-19. Generated by immunoSEQ multiplex PCR, the TCRdb table keeps only in-frame clones and is missing some. Of about 21,000 clones in the sample, 85% to 90% were seen once. The specimen was peripheral blood. These receptors were collected from a man in his 70s with active COVID-19.

The chain combines TRBV6-5 with TRBJ2-7; TRBD2 matches at 11 bases. The CDR3 length is 16 residues. The V and J ends lost 0 bases and 5 bases, in that order; junction bases with no gene match: 6. Germline V lookup: CDR1 MNHEY, CDR2 SVGAGI. The CDR3: CASSYSNSGGAHEQYF. The CDR3 coding sequence is TGTGCCAGCAGTTACTCCAATAGCGGGGGGGCCCACGAGCAGTACTTC.

The genes are TRBV24-1 and TRBJ2-7, with TRBD1 identical over 9 bases. CDR3 length equals 14 residues. With 9 bases clipped from V and 2 bases from J, the junction kept 7 bases outside the gene matches. The germline V gene has CDR1 KGHDR and CDR2 SFDVKD. The CDR3: CATLSGTGTYEQYF. In DNA, the CDR3 is TGTGCCACCCTTTCCGGGACAGGGACCTACGAGCAGTACTTC.

In the case of this clone: The same CDR3 is also encoded by other DNA sequences in this sample. This rearrangement joins TRBV5-1 to TRBJ1-2; a possible D gene is TRBD1 (6 bases). In germline, CDR1 is SGHRS, CDR2 YFSETQ. CDR3 length: 14 amino acids. V lost 0 bases and J 8 bases, leaving 14 bases between the germline ends. The CDR3 reads CASSLDRGARGYTF. The CDR3 nucleotides read TGCGCCAGCAGCTTGGATCGGGGGGCAAGAGGCTACACCTTC. The full variable domain, completed using reference TRBV5-1 and TRBJ1-2, is KAGVTQTPRYLIKTRGQQVTLSCSPISGHRSVSWYQQTPGQGLQFLFEYFSETQRNKGNFPGRFSGRQFSNSRSEMNVSTLELGDSALYLCASSLDRGARGYTFGSGTRLTVV.

This clone was observed once. The V gene is TRBV27, the J gene TRBJ1-1, with 8 bases fitting TRBD1. Germline CDR1 and CDR2: MNHEY and SMNVEV (reference sequence). The CDR3 length is 16 residues. V dropped 4 bases and J dropped 5; count of bases not matched to a gene: 12. CDR3 DNA sequence: TGTGCCAGCAGTTCATTAGACAGGGGTGGCCCAACTGAAGCTTTCTTT. This sequence encodes CASSSLDRGGPTEAFF.

The V and J genes are TRBV7-3 and TRBJ2-5, with TRBD1 matching over 8 bases. The V segment lost 1 base and the J segment 9 bases; nucleotides outside the gene matches: 13. Germline V CDR1 and CDR2: SGHTA, FQGTGA. The length of the CDR3 is 16 residues. CDR3 sequence reads: CASSLNAGRATGAQYF. The CDR3 DNA is TGTGCCAGCAGCTTAAATGCCGGACGAGCGACAGGGGCCCAGTACTTC.

Details on this clone: The junction does not match germline at one end; this may be a read error. CDR3 sequence reads: CASSLEGLNYDYTF. For the CDR3, the DNA is TGTGCCAGCAGCTTAGAAGGACTTAACTATGACTACACCTTC. The chain uses TRBV7-9 and TRBJ1-2; D uncertain. Germline-derived CDR1 and CDR2 are SEHNR and FQNEAQ (reference sequence). The CDR3 is 14 residues long.

This rearrangement joins TRBV5-1 to TRBJ2-6, with a weak D call TRBD2 (6 bases). The germline V gene encodes CDR1 SGHRS and CDR2 YFSETQ. This CDR3 comprises 14 residues. V lost 4 bases and J lost 4, with 9 bases in between. The CDR3 nucleotides read TGCGCCAGCAGCACGGGAGCCGGGGCCAACGTCCTGACTTTC. Its protein product is CASSTGAGANVLTF.

This chain's CDR3 is CASSQEPWSGEAFF. CDR3 sequence (DNA): TGCGCCAGCAGCCAAGAACCGTGGAGTGGTGAAGCTTTCTTT. The chain recombines TRBV4-1 with TRBJ1-1; D call uncertain. Looked up from germline, CDR1 is MGHRA and CDR2 is YSYEKL. There are 14 residues in the CDR3. V lost 0 bases to trimming and J lost 7 bases, with 12 bases between them.

The chain employs TRBV6-6 and TRBJ2-7; TRBD2 might be the D (6 bases). V was trimmed by 7 bases and J by 6 bases, leaving 22 bases between them. This CDR3 has 15 amino acids. Germline CDR1 reads MNHNY; CDR2 reads SVGAGI (reference sequence). DNA of the CDR3: TGTGCCAGCACAGCCCCACGAGAATTGGGGGGCGAGCAGTACTTC. Translated: CASTAPRELGGEQYF.

The V and J genes are TRBV2 and TRBJ1-3; possibly TRBD1 for D (5 bases). Trimming removed 1 base at V and 0 bases at J, with 7 bases between. CDR1 SNHLY and CDR2 FYNNEI come from the germline V gene. This CDR3 spans 15 amino acids. The chain's CDR3 is CASSEDRFSGNTIYF. In DNA, the CDR3 is TGTGCCAGCAGTGAAGACAGGTTCTCTGGAAACACCATATATTTT.

The chain carries TRBV2 and TRBJ1-4; 9 bases agree with TRBD1. V was clipped by 6 bases and J by 8 bases; unmatched bases: 13. The CDR3 has 16 amino acids. Germline loops: CDR1 SNHLY, CDR2 FYNNEI. DNA of the CDR3: TGTGCCAGCAGCGGGAATTGGGACAGGGCACGGGAAAAACTGTTTTTT. Protein: CASSGNWDRAREKLFF.

This clone has only one observation. The chain uses TRBV30 and TRBJ1-2; tentative D call: TRBD1 (5 bases). CDR3 length: 11 residues. Germline V gene data show CDR1 as GTSNPN and CDR2 as SVGIG (reference sequence). The germline V and J ends were trimmed by 2 bases and 8 bases, with 9 bases remaining between them. CDR3 bases: TGTGCCTGGAGTACAGGTTACGGCTACACCTTC. It encodes CAWSTGYGYTF.

V usage is TRBV19 and J usage is TRBJ2-7; 8 nucleotides align to TRBD2. V was clipped by 5 bases and J by 3 bases; unmatched bases: 3. CDR1 is LNHDA and CDR2 is SQIVND in the germline V gene (reference sequence). The CDR3 is made up of 13 amino acids. In DNA form, the CDR3 reads TGTGCCAGTAGTCTGCGGGAGGACTACGAGCAGTACTTC. Translation gives CASSLREDYEQYF.

The V gene is TRBV2, the J gene TRBJ2-5, with TRBD2 identical over 14 bases. Per germline, CDR1 SNHLY and CDR2 FYNNEI. The CDR3 has 15 amino acids. V lost 4 bases to trimming and J lost 7 bases; unmatched junction nucleotides: 5. The CDR3 spells CASSVDGTSGGTQYF. In DNA form, the CDR3 reads TGTGCCAGCAGTGTCGACGGGACTAGCGGGGGGACCCAGTACTTC.

This rearrangement joins TRBV7-2 to TRBJ2-2; no reliable D call. V was clipped by 6 bases and J by 3 bases, with 14 bases between them. This CDR3 region has 15 residues. Germline-derived CDR1 and CDR2 are SGHTA and FQGNSA. The CDR3: CASRFGSTDTGELFF. CDR3 DNA: TGTGCCAGCAGGTTCGGGTCTACGGACACCGGGGAGCTGTTTTTT.

This clone was recorded only once. The chain joins TRBV6-2 or TRBV6-3 to TRBJ2-7; D is possibly TRBD2 (5 bases). Looked up from germline, CDR1 is MNHEY and CDR2 is SVGEGT. The length of the CDR3 is 12 residues. V gave up 5 bases and J gave up 12 bases, with 17 bases separating them. For the CDR3, the DNA is TGTGCCAGCAGTCGGACTGGCTTAGGGCGGTACTTC. It specifies CASSRTGLGRYF.

This clone is categorized as medium-sized (0.01 to 0.1%). The chain couples TRBV5-1 to TRBJ2-5; 8 bases map to TRBD2. This CDR3 has 14 residues. After removal of 3 bases from V and 3 bases from J, the junction contained 4 bases not matched to a gene. Germline-derived CDR1 and CDR2 are SGHRS and YFSETQ. CDR3 protein: CASSWGRGEETQYF. The CDR3 DNA reads as TGCGCCAGCAGCTGGGGGCGGGGGGAAGAGACCCAGTACTTC.

The rearrangement joins TRBV5-6 to TRBJ2-7; D perhaps matches TRBD1 (6 bases). CDR3 length equals 14 residues. The germline V gene encodes CDR1 SGHDT and CDR2 YYEEEE. V was cut by 4 bases and J by 5 bases, with 16 bases left in between. CDR3 coding DNA: TGTGCCAGCAGCGACCTCGGGACACTTAACGAGCAGTACTTC. Encoded protein: CASSDLGTLNEQYF.

The V and J genes are TRBV9 and TRBJ2-7, with TRBD2 identical over 10 bases. With V trimmed by 0 bases and J by 3 bases, 0 bases remained unmatched. The CDR3 sequence is 14 residues long. Germline V gene sequence: CDR1 SGDLS, CDR2 YYNGEE. CDR3 DNA sequence: TGTGCCAGCAGCGTAGGACTAGCGGGCTACGAGCAGTACTTC. Its translation: CASSVGLAGYEQYF.

The CDR3 region has the DNA TGCAGCGTGTCAACATTGAACACTGAAGCTTTCTTT. Protein: CSVSTLNTEAFF. The chain has TRBV29-1 and TRBJ1-1; D remains ambiguous. The V end lost 6 bases, the J end lost 0 bases, and 8 bases lay between the germline ends. The CDR3 covers 12 residues. CDR1 SQVTM and CDR2 ANQGSEA come from the germline V gene.